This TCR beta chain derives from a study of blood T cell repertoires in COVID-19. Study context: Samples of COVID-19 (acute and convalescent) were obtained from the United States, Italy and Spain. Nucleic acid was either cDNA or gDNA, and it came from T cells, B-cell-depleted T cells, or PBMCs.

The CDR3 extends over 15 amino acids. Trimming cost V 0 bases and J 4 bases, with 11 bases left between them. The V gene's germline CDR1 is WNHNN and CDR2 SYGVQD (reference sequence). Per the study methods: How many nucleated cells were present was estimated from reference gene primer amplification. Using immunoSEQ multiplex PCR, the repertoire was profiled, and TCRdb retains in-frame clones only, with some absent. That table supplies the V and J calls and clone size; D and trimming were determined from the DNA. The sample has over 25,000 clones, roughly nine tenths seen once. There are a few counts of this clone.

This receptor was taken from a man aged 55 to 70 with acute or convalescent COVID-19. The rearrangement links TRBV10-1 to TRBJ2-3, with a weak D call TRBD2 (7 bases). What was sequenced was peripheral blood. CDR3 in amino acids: CASSESGGASDTQYF. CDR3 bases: TGCGCCAGCAGTGAGTCGGGGGGGGCATCAGATACGCAGTATTTT.